This TCR beta chain was documented in a study of blood T cells in healthy people across ages. Study-level findings and limits: In older individuals, TCR beta diversity per million T cells was lower, falling roughly linearly with age.

The second PCR ran about 6 to 12 cycles with a sample-barcoded 5' primer and J-beta primers. TCRdb called the 5' RACE reads again in MiXCR, with one record for every CDR3 protein. The sample lists over 1,500,000 distinct CDR3 sequences, around 48% occurring once. Germline-derived CDR1 and CDR2 are MNHEY and SVGEGT. The CDR3 is made up of 13 amino acids. The ends were cut back, 4 bases at V and 7 bases at J, with 14 bases in the middle. Of note for this clonotype: Its antigen is as yet unknown.

The V gene is TRBV6-2 or TRBV6-3, the J gene TRBJ2-7, with no clear D. The TCR sequence derives from a woman aged 40-49 years in good health. Material: blood. Here the CDR3 DNA reads TGTGCCAGCAGTTCGCCGACTCTCGGAGAGCAGTACTTC. Encoded protein: CASSSPTLGEQYF.